Below, 24 T cell receptor beta chains from the same sample are listed, as sequenced in a study of blood T cell repertoires in COVID-19. Produced via immunoSEQ multiplex PCR; TCRdb's table is partial and in-frame only. The table shows about 200,000 clones, with about 88% occurring only once. The sample consisted of peripheral blood. The receptors stem from a woman in her fifties or sixties with COVID-19, enrolled during active disease.

The rearrangement joins TRBV5-6 to TRBJ1-1, with TRBD1 matching 8 bases. Trimming cost V 4 bases and J 10 bases; bases outside gene matches: 15. Per germline, CDR1 SGHDT and CDR2 YYEEEE. The CDR3 is 15 amino acids. The CDR3: CASSPGWDRRGGAFF. DNA of the CDR3: TGTGCCAGCAGCCCGGGCTGGGACAGGCGCGGGGGAGCTTTCTTT.

This chain connects TRBV19 to TRBJ2-2, with D maybe TRBD2 (6 bases). V shed 5 bases and J shed 4 bases, with 20 bases lying between them. This CDR3 has 17 residues. Germline CDR1 reads LNHDA; CDR2 reads SQIVND (reference sequence). CDR3 sequence reads: CASSYIRLEGTTGELFF. CDR3 coding DNA: TGTGCCAGTAGTTATATACGTCTGGAGGGGACCACCGGGGAGCTGTTTTTT.

This rearrangement joins TRBV19 to TRBJ2-1, with D maybe TRBD1 (6 bases). CDR1 LNHDA and CDR2 SQIVND come from the germline V gene (reference sequence). V lost 5 bases and J 2 bases, leaving 13 bases between the germline ends. There are 15 residues in the CDR3. The CDR3 loop reads CASSHDGTPYNEQFF. Here the CDR3 DNA reads TGTGCCAGTAGTCACGACGGGACACCCTACAATGAGCAGTTCTTC.

The rearrangement links TRBV28 to TRBJ2-7, with D hard to call. Germline V gives CDR1 MDHEN, CDR2 SYDVKM. This CDR3 spans 15 amino acids. Trimming cost V 6 bases and J 5 bases, with 20 bases left between them. The CDR3 sequence: CASSPLAPSPHEQYV. DNA for the CDR3: TGTGCCAGCAGCCCCCTCGCTCCGAGCCCTCACGAGCAGTACGTC.

J is TRBJ1-1 and V is TRBV7-2; 9 bases align to TRBD1. J gave up 4 bases and V 7 bases, and 10 bases lay outside the gene matches. The CDR3 is 15 residues long. Germline V gives CDR1 SGHTA, CDR2 FQGNSA. CDR3 region: CASTSGTGWSTEAFF. CDR3 coding DNA: TGTGCCAGCACCTCCGGGACAGGGTGGAGCACTGAAGCTTTCTTT.

The J gene is TRBJ1-6, the V gene TRBV4-3; weak D call: TRBD1 (6 bases). Germline CDR1 reads LGHNA; CDR2 reads YSLEER. Trimming pared 0 bases from V and 7 bases from J, leaving 13 bases between. This CDR3 is 16 amino acids long. The CDR3 sequence is CASSQDPQGGNSPLHF. Written as DNA, the CDR3 is TGCGCCAGCAGCCAAGATCCACAGGGTGGGAATTCACCCCTCCACTTT.

This chain joins TRBV5-6 and TRBJ2-3; tentatively, D is TRBD1 (5 bases). Between the trimmed V and J ends, which lost 0 bases and 1 base, there was a span of 15 bases. The CDR3 consists of 17 residues. Germline CDR1 and CDR2: SGHDT and YYEEEE. DNA for the CDR3: TGTGCCAGCAGCTTGGCCGGACGGACACCTCGCACAGATACGCAGTATTTT. Translating gives CASSLAGRTPRTDTQYF.

The chain couples TRBV24-1 to TRBJ1-6; 9 positions match TRBD1. The J segment lost 8 bases and the V segment lost 11 bases, leaving 3 bases of the junction unmatched. Germline V gives CDR1 KGHDR, CDR2 SFDVKD. The CDR3 extends over 12 amino acids. Written as DNA, the CDR3 is TGTGCCATCTGGACAGGGGATTCACCCCTCCACTTT. Its protein is CAIWTGDSPLHF.

The rearrangement links TRBV15 to TRBJ1-2, with TRBD1 identical over 9 bases. CDR3 size: 14 residues. Trimming cost V 5 bases and J 2 bases; bases outside gene matches: 3. Germline lookup yields CDR1 LNHNV and CDR2 YYDKDF (reference sequence). The CDR3 is CATSFGQGNYGYTF. The CDR3 DNA is TGTGCCACCAGCTTCGGACAGGGGAACTATGGCTACACCTTC. Drawing the rest from reference TRBV15 and TRBJ1-2, the complete variable domain is DAMVIQNPRYQVTQFGKPVTLSCSQTLNHNVMYWYQQKSSQAPKLLFHYYDKDFNNEADTPDNFQSRRPNTSFCFLDIRSPGLGDTAMYLCATSFGQGNYGYTFGSGTRLTVV.

This clone was seen repeatedly, ten times or more. The chain links TRBV3-1 (or the pseudogene TRBV3-2) to TRBJ2-3; the match to TRBD2 covers 13 bases. This CDR3 region has 16 residues. V shed 2 bases, J shed 6 bases, and the junction held 5 bases outside the gene matches. Germline CDR1 LGHDT, CDR2 YNNKEL (reference sequence). CDR3 DNA sequence: TGTGCCAGCAGCCAACTCCGGACTAGCGGGAGTGATACGCAGTATTTT. It is translated as CASSQLRTSGSDTQYF.

The V call is TRBV7-9, the J call TRBJ1-1; TRBD1 aligns across 10 bases. Germline V gene data show CDR1 as SEHNR and CDR2 as FQNEAQ (reference sequence). V trimming: 6 bases; J trimming: 5 bases; junction bases outside the gene matches: 9. CDR3 length: 15 amino acids. CDR3 in amino acids: CASSSGDRGWTEAFF. In DNA, the CDR3 is TGTGCCAGCAGTTCCGGGGACAGGGGTTGGACTGAAGCTTTCTTT.

This chain uses TRBV24-1 with TRBJ2-1, with D tentatively TRBD1 (6 bases). Per germline, CDR1 KGHDR and CDR2 SFDVKD. This CDR3 region has 16 residues. V was clipped by 3 bases and J by 0 bases, with 11 bases between them. CDR3 sequence reads: CATSDMTGSSYNEQFF. Written as DNA, the CDR3 is TGTGCCACCAGTGATATGACAGGTAGCTCCTACAATGAGCAGTTCTTC.

This chain joins TRBV20-1 and TRBJ2-3; TRBD2 matches 11 bases. The CDR3 covers 15 residues. Germline CDR1 and CDR2: DFQATT and SNEGSKA (reference sequence). With V trimmed by 3 bases and J by 1 base, 3 bases remained unmatched. CDR3 in amino acids: CSASQTSGGTDTQYF. The CDR3 DNA follows: TGCAGTGCTAGTCAGACTAGCGGGGGCACAGATACGCAGTATTTT.

The V call is TRBV19, the J call TRBJ1-2; TRBD1 agrees at 7 bases. V was clipped by 5 bases and J by 6 bases; unmatched bases: 9. Germline assignment: CDR1 LNHDA and CDR2 SQIVND (reference sequence). There are 14 residues in the CDR3. The chain's CDR3 is CASSFTGEVDGYTF. DNA for the CDR3: TGTGCCAGTAGTTTCACAGGGGAAGTGGATGGCTACACCTTC.

CDR3 in amino acids: CASSIGRGEYNEQFF. The CDR3 DNA reads TGTGCCAGTAGTATCGGGCGGGGGGAATACAATGAGCAGTTCTTC. The chain couples TRBV19 to TRBJ2-1; 8 nucleotides agree with TRBD2. V dropped 3 bases and J dropped 4; count of bases not matched to a gene: 5. Per the germline V gene, CDR1 is LNHDA and CDR2 is SQIVND (reference sequence). CDR3 size: 15 residues.

The chain recombines TRBV6-1 with TRBJ1-4, with 7 bases fitting TRBD1. The CDR3 has 16 amino acids. Trimming removed 4 bases from V and 3 bases from J; junction bases left unmatched: 8. Germline CDR1 and CDR2: MNHNS and SASEGT. CDR3 coding DNA: TGTGCCAGCAGTGCCACTAGACAGGGATCTAATGAAAAACTGTTTTTT. Translated: CASSATRQGSNEKLFF.

This chain links TRBV30 with TRBJ2-7; TRBD2 aligns across 7 bases. V was clipped by 6 bases and J by 2 bases; unmatched bases: 10. The germline CDR1 and CDR2 sequences are GTSNPN and SVGIG (reference sequence). The CDR3 length is 14 residues. In DNA, the CDR3 is TGTGCCTGCTCCGCGGGAGAGGGCCCCTACGAGCAGTACTTC. It specifies CACSAGEGPYEQYF.

The chain links TRBV28 to TRBJ1-4, with D possibly TRBD1 on 6 matching bases. Trimming cost V 5 bases and J 7 bases, with 17 bases left between them. Germline CDR1 MDHEN, CDR2 SYDVKM. The CDR3 has 15 residues. The CDR3 is CASSTHREGSEKLFF. The CDR3 DNA reads as TGTGCCAGCAGTACTCACAGGGAGGGAAGTGAAAAACTGTTTTTT.

The V and J genes are TRBV6-5 and TRBJ2-1, with no clear D. V lost 0 bases, J lost 8 bases, and 14 bases lay in between. The CDR3 has 15 amino acids. The germline CDR1 and CDR2 sequences are MNHEY and SVGAGI. The CDR3 nucleotides read TGTGCCAGCAGTTACTCGAATCCGGGTAAGGATGAGCAGTTCTTC. It is translated as CASSYSNPGKDEQFF.

The gene calls are TRBV6-5 and TRBJ2-3; the D is unclear. The germline V gene encodes CDR1 MNHEY and CDR2 SVGAGI. This CDR3 region has 12 residues. V lost 6 bases, J lost 3 bases, and 7 bases lay in between. CDR3 residues: CASSGKTDTQYF. CDR3 nucleotide sequence: TGTGCCAGCAGCGGTAAGACAGATACGCAGTATTTT.

This rearrangement joins TRBV20-1 to TRBJ2-3, with D possibly TRBD2 on 5 matching bases. CDR1 is DFQATT and CDR2 is SNEGSKA in the germline V gene (reference sequence). The V end lost 7 bases, the J end lost 6 bases, and 11 bases lay between the germline ends. CDR3 size: 11 residues. The CDR3 loop is CSGLALDTQYF. CDR3 DNA sequence: TGCAGTGGCCTAGCCCTCGATACGCAGTATTTT.

V gene TRBV19 combines with J gene TRBJ1-5, with D possibly TRBD1 on 6 matching bases. The CDR3 has 17 amino acids. The germline V and J ends were trimmed by 3 bases and 0 bases, with 15 bases remaining between them. The germline CDR1 and CDR2 sequences are LNHDA and SQIVND (reference sequence). The CDR3 loop reads CASSISRGGHSNQPQHF. The CDR3 nucleotides read TGTGCCAGTAGTATCTCCCGTGGGGGCCATAGCAATCAGCCCCAGCATTTT.

The chain combines TRBV28 with TRBJ1-1; D is ambiguous. In germline, CDR1 is MDHEN, CDR2 SYDVKM. The CDR3 length is 14 residues. V was pared by 5 bases and J by 4 bases, with 14 bases between. The CDR3 protein is CASSPPPPGTEAFF. The CDR3 region has the DNA TGTGCCAGCAGTCCCCCTCCCCCGGGCACTGAAGCTTTCTTT.

This sequence joins TRBV25-1 and TRBJ2-3, with D hard to call. The CDR3 totals 14 residues. V shed 5 bases and J shed 2 bases, with 11 bases lying between them. Germline CDR1 is MGHDK and CDR2 is SYGVNS. The CDR3 DNA reads as TGTGCCAGCAGTCCCAGGCATTACACAGATACGCAGTATTTT. Translated, it gives CASSPRHYTDTQYF.